The 4 T cell receptor beta chains below come from one sample, sequenced in a study of blood T cell repertoires in COVID-19. Here immunoSEQ multiplex PCR was the method, and the copy in TCRdb shows in-frame clones only, minus some. Of roughly 200,000 clones in the sample, about 88% were seen once. Sequencing used PBMCs or T cells enriched from blood (not recorded which). The receptors originated from a woman between 40 and 50 years old with acute COVID-19.

This chain joins TRBV6-5 and TRBJ1-4; a weak D match, TRBD1 (6 bases). Looked up from germline, CDR1 is MNHEY and CDR2 is SVGAGI. CDR3 size: 13 residues. With 8 bases removed from V and 6 bases from J, the gap between germline ends came to 13 bases. The CDR3 coding sequence is TGTGCCAGCGGGAATCCAGGGGATGAAAAACTGTTTTTT. Encoded protein: CASGNPGDEKLFF.

CDR3 residues: CASSRGQGGQPQHF. The CDR3 DNA reads as TGCGCCAGCAGCCGGGGACAGGGAGGTCAGCCCCAGCATTTT. The gene calls are TRBV4-1 and TRBJ1-5, with 9 bases matching TRBD1. Germline CDR1 MGHRA, CDR2 YSYEKL. The CDR3 covers 14 residues. V was pared by 4 bases and J by 6 bases, with 4 bases of the junction left unmatched.

CDR3 region: CASSQLDSRGIQYF. DNA for the CDR3: TGTGCCAGCAGCCAATTAGACAGCCGCGGCATTCAGTACTTC. The chain joins TRBV14 to TRBJ2-4, with a tentative D call TRBD1 (5 bases). The germline V and J ends were trimmed by 2 bases and 9 bases, with 14 bases remaining between them. The germline V gene encodes CDR1 SGHDN and CDR2 FVKESK. This CDR3 has 14 residues.

This clone was seen a single time. This chain connects TRBV7-2 to TRBJ2-7; the match to TRBD2 covers 8 bases. Germline values: CDR1 SGHTA, CDR2 FQGNSA. Germline trimming cut 4 bases from V and 0 bases from J; bases unmatched to any gene: 8. This CDR3 is built from 16 residues. In DNA form, the CDR3 reads TGTGCCAGCAGCTCGATACTAGCGGTAAGCTCCTACGAGCAGTACTTC. It encodes CASSSILAVSSYEQYF.